These 4 T cell receptor beta chains were sequenced from one sample in a study of tissue T cells after allogeneic stem cell transplantation. Only in-frame clones appear in the TCRdb table, and some are missing; sequencing was by immunoSEQ multiplex PCR. The sample holds about 22,000 clones, roughly 72% seen once. Sequencing was carried out using spleen. These receptors all stem from a female BALB/c mouse in good health. Strain MHC haplotype: H2-d.

In regard to this clone: The genes are named according to mouse. The read halts 1 residue ahead of the CDR3 end, with the missing end drawn from the germline J gene. The V gene is TRBV5, the J gene TRBJ2-7; D is undetermined. Trimming shortened V by 1 base and J by 0 bases, and 4 bases separated the two germline ends. Germline V lookup: CDR1 LGHNA, CDR2 YNLKQL (reference sequence). This CDR3 contains 13 residues. CDR3 bases read: TGTGCCAGCAGCCAAGGCTTCTCCTATGAACAGTAC. Residues: CASSQGFSYEQY. The whole CDR3 sequence reads CASSQGFSYEQYF.

As concerns this clone: Gene names refer to mouse genes. With the read ending 1 residue before the CDR3 end, the germline J gene is used to fill in that end. The chain carries TRBV1 and TRBJ1-1, with TRBD1 as a possible D gene (6 bases). Between the trimmed V and J ends, which lost 3 bases and 1 base, there was a span of 9 bases. The CDR3 is made up of 14 amino acids. CDR1 is NSQYPW, CDR2 LRSPGD, per germline (reference sequence). The CDR3 protein is CTCSAGTKNTEVFF. The sequenced CDR3 bases are TGCACCTGCAGTGCCGGGACAAAAAACACAGAAGTCTTC.

This clone has only a few counts. The germline and genes are mouse ones. Sequencing ends 1 residue short of the CDR3 end; the germline J gene provides the rest. This rearrangement joins TRBV13-1 to TRBJ2-7; the match to TRBD2 covers 10 bases. The CDR3 consists of 16 residues. The J segment lost 0 bases and the V segment lost 0 bases, leaving 3 bases of the junction unmatched. Germline V gives CDR1 NSHNY, CDR2 SYGAGN. Partial CDR3 DNA: TGTGCCAGCAGTGATGACTGGGGGGGGAGCTCCTATGAACAGTAC. Encoded protein: CASSDDWGGSSYEQY. In full, the CDR3 reads CASSDDWGGSSYEQYF.

This clone came up a few times. Any gene name here is a mouse gene name. The read falls 1 residue short of the CDR3 end, and the missing part is taken from the germline J gene. This chain connects TRBV13-1 to TRBJ2-7, with no clear D. Germline V gene sequence: CDR1 NSHNY, CDR2 SYGAGN. This CDR3 is 13 amino acids long. V shed 1 base and J shed 4 bases, with 9 bases lying between them. CDR3 sequence reads: CASSDPTFYEQYF. Incomplete CDR3 DNA: TGTGCCAGCAGTGATCCGACATTTTATGAACAGTAC.